The source of this T cell receptor (beta chain) is a study of control samples from healthy donors and cancer patients. Libraries were prepared by immunoSEQ multiplex PCR; TCRdb keeps only in-frame clonotypes and omits some of them. The data show around 140,000 clones, approximately 92% seen once. CDR1 MGHRA and CDR2 YSYEKL come from the germline V gene. V lost 1 base and J lost 4, with 16 bases in between. There are 16 residues in the CDR3. The sample was blood. The V call is TRBV4-1, the J call TRBJ1-1, with a weak D call TRBD1 (6 bases). The origin of this receptor is a man aged 18 to 29 in good health. The CDR3 DNA follows: TGCGCCAGCAGCCAAGGATATAGCGGGGGGCCCACTGAAGCTTTCTTT. Residues: CASSQGYSGGPTEAFF.